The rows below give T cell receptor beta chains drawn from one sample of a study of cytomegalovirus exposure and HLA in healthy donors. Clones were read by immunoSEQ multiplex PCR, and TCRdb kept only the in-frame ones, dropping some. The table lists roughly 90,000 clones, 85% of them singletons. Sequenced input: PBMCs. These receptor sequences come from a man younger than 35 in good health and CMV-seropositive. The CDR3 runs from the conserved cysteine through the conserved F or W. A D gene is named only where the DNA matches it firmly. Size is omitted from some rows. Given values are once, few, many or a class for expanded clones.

cdr3_aa: CASSPGGAGELFF
cdr3_nt: TGTGCCAGCTCACCAGGCGGGGCCGGGGAGCTGTTTTTT
d_call: .
j_call: TRBJ2-2
clone_size: .
v_call: TRBV18

cdr3_aa: CASHRMRRGPPYEQYF
cdr3_nt: TGTGCCAGCCACCGAATGAGGAGAGGGCCACCCTACGAGCAGTACTTC
d_call: .
j_call: TRBJ2-7
clone_size: .
v_call: TRBV7-9

cdr3_aa: CASKQGNANTEAFF
cdr3_nt: TGCGCCAGCAAGCAGGGTAACGCCAACACTGAAGCTTTCTTT
d_call: .
j_call: TRBJ1-1
clone_size: few
v_call: TRBV5-1

cdr3_aa: CASSWDRETQYF
cdr3_nt: TGTGCCAGCAGTTGGGACAGGGAGACCCAGTACTTC
d_call: TRBD1
j_call: TRBJ2-5
clone_size: .
v_call: TRBV28

cdr3_aa: CASSATSGSYNEQFF
cdr3_nt: TGTGCCAGCAGTGCGACTAGCGGCTCCTACAATGAGCAGTTCTTC
d_call: TRBD2
j_call: TRBJ2-1
clone_size: .
v_call: TRBV28

cdr3_aa: CASSFGRDREKLFF
cdr3_nt: TGTGCCAGCAGCTTTGGGAGGGATCGGGAAAAACTGTTTTTT
d_call: .
j_call: TRBJ1-4
clone_size: once
v_call: TRBV5-6

cdr3_aa: CASSLVPPGNTGELFF
cdr3_nt: TGTGCCAGCAGCTTAGTCCCCCCGGGGAACACCGGGGAGCTGTTTTTT
d_call: .
j_call: TRBJ2-2
clone_size: .
v_call: TRBV7-9

cdr3_aa: CASSIIQVHNQPQHF
cdr3_nt: TGTGCCAGTAGTATTATACAGGTCCACAATCAGCCCCAGCATTTT
d_call: .
j_call: TRBJ1-5
clone_size: .
v_call: TRBV19

cdr3_aa: CASSLASGAGNEQFF
cdr3_nt: TGTGCCAGCAGCTTAGCGTCAGGGGCGGGCAATGAGCAGTTCTTC
d_call: .
j_call: TRBJ2-1
clone_size: .
v_call: TRBV7-2

cdr3_aa: CASSLDSGASQPQHF
cdr3_nt: TGTGCCAGCAGTTTAGACAGTGGGGCAAGTCAGCCCCAGCATTTT
d_call: .
j_call: TRBJ1-5
clone_size: .
v_call: TRBV11-2

cdr3_aa: CASSVAGSERAGELFF
cdr3_nt: TGTGCCAGCAGCGTAGCGGGGTCGGAGCGAGCCGGGGAGCTGTTTTTT
d_call: .
j_call: TRBJ2-2
clone_size: .
v_call: TRBV9

cdr3_aa: CASRGASPYNEQFF
cdr3_nt: TGTGCCAGCAGGGGCGCTTCGCCCTACAATGAGCAGTTCTTC
d_call: .
j_call: TRBJ2-1
clone_size: .
v_call: TRBV27

cdr3_aa: CASTLTSGRWNEQFF
cdr3_nt: TGTGCCAGCACCTTGACTAGCGGGAGGTGGAATGAGCAGTTCTTC
d_call: TRBD2
j_call: TRBJ2-1
clone_size: .
v_call: TRBV11-2

cdr3_aa: CASSKREGETDTQYF
cdr3_nt: TGTGCCAGCAGCAAACGGGAGGGAGAGACAGATACGCAGTATTTT
d_call: TRBD2
j_call: TRBJ2-3
clone_size: .
v_call: TRBV9

cdr3_aa: CASSTGTGPETQYF
cdr3_nt: TGCGCCAGCAGCACCGGGACAGGGCCAGAGACCCAGTACTTC
d_call: TRBD1
j_call: TRBJ2-5
clone_size: .
v_call: TRBV10-1

cdr3_aa: CASSPQGAPATDTQYF
cdr3_nt: TGCGCCAGCAGCCCTCAGGGCGCTCCCGCCACAGATACGCAGTATTTT
d_call: .
j_call: TRBJ2-3
clone_size: .
v_call: TRBV5-1

cdr3_aa: CASRTLDREFGELFF
cdr3_nt: TGTGCCAGCAGGACCCTAGACAGGGAATTCGGGGAGCTGTTTTTT
d_call: TRBD1
j_call: TRBJ2-2
clone_size: .
v_call: TRBV6-5

cdr3_aa: CASSLDVGYLQYF
cdr3_nt: TGTGCCAGCAGCTTAGATGTGGGCTATTTACAGTACTTC
d_call: .
j_call: TRBJ2-4
clone_size: .
v_call: TRBV7-2

cdr3_aa: CAWSVSGFNQPQHF
cdr3_nt: TGTGCCTGGAGTGTATCAGGGTTCAATCAGCCCCAGCATTTT
d_call: .
j_call: TRBJ1-5
clone_size: .
v_call: TRBV30

cdr3_aa: CASSQPGRGRQETQYF
cdr3_nt: TGCGCCAGCAGCCAACCAGGAAGGGGCCGCCAAGAGACCCAGTACTTC
d_call: .
j_call: TRBJ2-5
clone_size: .
v_call: TRBV4-1

cdr3_aa: CASTWRGDRVGELFF
cdr3_nt: TGTGCCAGCACCTGGCGGGGCGACCGAGTCGGGGAGCTGTTTTTT
d_call: .
j_call: TRBJ2-2
clone_size: .
v_call: TRBV7-9

cdr3_aa: CASGLSGSTGELFF
cdr3_nt: TGCGCCAGCGGACTAAGCGGGAGCACCGGGGAGCTGTTTTTT
d_call: TRBD2
j_call: TRBJ2-2
clone_size: .
v_call: TRBV5-1

cdr3_aa: CASRTSGRASEEQFF
cdr3_nt: TGCGCCAGCAGGACTAGCGGGAGGGCCTCGGAAGAGCAGTTCTTC
d_call: TRBD2
j_call: TRBJ2-1
clone_size: once
v_call: TRBV10-2

cdr3_aa: CASSPRRGLGGYTF
cdr3_nt: TGTGCCAGCAGCCCGAGAAGGGGGCTTGGAGGCTACACCTTC
d_call: TRBD1
j_call: TRBJ1-2
clone_size: .
v_call: TRBV7-2

cdr3_aa: CASLGLAGKSAYNEQFF
cdr3_nt: TGTGCCAGCCTCGGACTAGCGGGCAAAAGCGCCTACAATGAGCAGTTCTTC
d_call: TRBD2
j_call: TRBJ2-1
clone_size: .
v_call: TRBV7-9

cdr3_aa: CASSPYSNQPQHF
cdr3_nt: TGTGCCAGCAGCCCGTATAGCAATCAGCCCCAGCATTTT
d_call: .
j_call: TRBJ1-5
clone_size: .
v_call: TRBV27

cdr3_aa: CASSPNRGGDGYTF
cdr3_nt: TGTGCCAGCAGTCCTAACAGGGGGGGAGATGGCTACACCTTC
d_call: TRBD1
j_call: TRBJ1-2
clone_size: .
v_call: TRBV6-5

cdr3_aa: CASSYSISQGNIQYF
cdr3_nt: TGTGCCAGCAGTTACTCGATTTCCCAGGGAAACATTCAGTACTTC
d_call: .
j_call: TRBJ2-4
clone_size: .
v_call: TRBV6-5

cdr3_aa: CASSFTGNQPQHF
cdr3_nt: TGTGCCAGCAGTTTTACAGGGAATCAGCCCCAGCATTTT
d_call: .
j_call: TRBJ1-5
clone_size: .
v_call: TRBV28

cdr3_aa: CSALSGDNLNQPQHF
cdr3_nt: TGCAGCGCCCTCAGCGGGGACAACCTCAATCAGCCCCAGCATTTT
d_call: .
j_call: TRBJ1-5
clone_size: .
v_call: TRBV29-1

cdr3_aa: CASSQDRATNQPQHF
cdr3_nt: TGTGCCAGCTCTCAGGACAGGGCTACTAATCAGCCCCAGCATTTT
d_call: TRBD1
j_call: TRBJ1-5
clone_size: .
v_call: TRBV18

cdr3_aa: CSVSDSTYEQYF
cdr3_nt: TGCAGCGTTTCGGACAGTACCTACGAGCAGTACTTC
d_call: .
j_call: TRBJ2-7
clone_size: .
v_call: TRBV29-1

cdr3_aa: CASTTRGRGLTYEQYF
cdr3_nt: TGTGCCAGCACTACCCGGGGCAGGGGATTAACCTACGAGCAGTACTTC
d_call: .
j_call: TRBJ2-7
clone_size: .
v_call: TRBV28

cdr3_aa: CASSYRVGGNTEAFF
cdr3_nt: TGTGCCAGCAGTTACCGGGTAGGGGGGAACACTGAAGCTTTCTTT
d_call: .
j_call: TRBJ1-1
clone_size: .
v_call: TRBV6-6

cdr3_aa: CASSYQGAEGETQYF
cdr3_nt: TGTGCCAGCAGCTATCAGGGGGCCGAGGGGGAGACCCAGTACTTC
d_call: TRBD1
j_call: TRBJ2-5
clone_size: few
v_call: TRBV7-6

cdr3_aa: CAWRGTGYTDTQYF
cdr3_nt: TGTGCCTGGCGGGGAACGGGGTACACAGATACGCAGTATTTT
d_call: .
j_call: TRBJ2-3
clone_size: .
v_call: TRBV30

cdr3_aa: CASSEGTATNEKLFF
cdr3_nt: TGTGCCAGCAGTGAAGGGACAGCAACTAATGAAAAACTGTTTTTT
d_call: .
j_call: TRBJ1-4
clone_size: .
v_call: TRBV2

cdr3_aa: CASRPSTFYGYTF
cdr3_nt: TGTGCCAGCAGACCCTCGACTTTCTATGGCTACACCTTC
d_call: .
j_call: TRBJ1-2
clone_size: .
v_call: TRBV6-5

cdr3_aa: CAWRANTEAFF
cdr3_nt: TGTGCCTGGAGGGCGAACACTGAAGCTTTCTTT
d_call: .
j_call: TRBJ1-1
clone_size: .
v_call: TRBV30

cdr3_aa: CASSLGPHNEQFF
cdr3_nt: TGTGCCAGCAGCTTAGGGCCCCACAATGAGCAGTTCTTC
d_call: .
j_call: TRBJ2-1
clone_size: .
v_call: TRBV11-3

cdr3_aa: CASSQVSGGNTEAFF
cdr3_nt: TGTGCCAGCAGCCAAGTTTCAGGGGGGAACACTGAAGCTTTCTTT
d_call: TRBD1
j_call: TRBJ1-1
clone_size: .
v_call: TRBV4-2

cdr3_aa: CASSEQGTGTDTQYF
cdr3_nt: TGTGCCAGCAGTGAGCAGGGAACGGGCACAGATACGCAGTATTTT
d_call: .
j_call: TRBJ2-3
clone_size: .
v_call: TRBV2

cdr3_aa: CASSPDRGGYYEQYF
cdr3_nt: TGCGCCAGCAGCCCCGACAGAGGGGGATACTACGAGCAGTACTTC
d_call: .
j_call: TRBJ2-7
clone_size: .
v_call: TRBV5-1

cdr3_aa: CASIRDINEQYF
cdr3_nt: TGTGCCAGCATTAGGGACATTAACGAGCAGTACTTC
d_call: .
j_call: TRBJ2-7
clone_size: .
v_call: TRBV6-1

cdr3_aa: CASSYRRADTEAFF
cdr3_nt: TGTGCCAGCAGTTACCGCAGGGCGGACACTGAAGCTTTCTTT
d_call: .
j_call: TRBJ1-1
clone_size: .
v_call: TRBV6-6

cdr3_aa: CASSLRELSSGELFF
cdr3_nt: TGTGCCAGCTCATTGAGGGAATTAAGTTCCGGGGAGCTGTTTTTT
d_call: .
j_call: TRBJ2-2
clone_size: .
v_call: TRBV18

cdr3_aa: CSGQGAGELFF
cdr3_nt: TGCAGCGGGCAGGGGGCCGGGGAGCTGTTTTTT
d_call: TRBD1
j_call: TRBJ2-2
clone_size: few
v_call: TRBV29-1

cdr3_aa: CASTSGSTQETQYF
cdr3_nt: TGTGCCAGCACTAGCGGGAGCACCCAAGAGACCCAGTACTTC
d_call: TRBD2
j_call: TRBJ2-5
clone_size: .
v_call: TRBV2

cdr3_aa: CASSPETGLANYGYTF
cdr3_nt: TGTGCCAGCAGTCCCGAGACAGGGTTAGCTAACTATGGCTACACCTTC
d_call: TRBD1
j_call: TRBJ1-2
clone_size: .
v_call: TRBV27

cdr3_aa: CASRDQGNGYTF
cdr3_nt: TGTGCCAGCAGGGACCAGGGGAATGGCTACACCTTC
d_call: .
j_call: TRBJ1-2
clone_size: .
v_call: TRBV9

cdr3_aa: CAIKQGNTGELFF
cdr3_nt: TGTGCCATCAAACAGGGGAACACCGGGGAGCTGTTTTTT
d_call: .
j_call: TRBJ2-2
clone_size: once
v_call: TRBV10-3

cdr3_aa: CASSQAASGRQETQYF
cdr3_nt: TGCGCCAGCAGCCAAGCGGCTAGCGGGAGGCAAGAGACCCAGTACTTC
d_call: TRBD2
j_call: TRBJ2-5
clone_size: .
v_call: TRBV4-1

cdr3_aa: CASSLLRGEANTGELFF
cdr3_nt: TGTGCCAGCAGCTTATTACGGGGGGAAGCGAACACCGGGGAGCTGTTTTTT
d_call: TRBD2
j_call: TRBJ2-2
clone_size: .
v_call: TRBV11-2

cdr3_aa: CASSLEGQGYNEQFF
cdr3_nt: TGCGCCAGCAGCTTGGAGGGACAGGGGTACAATGAGCAGTTCTTC
d_call: TRBD1
j_call: TRBJ2-1
clone_size: .
v_call: TRBV5-1

cdr3_aa: CASRSTGDPNEKLFF
cdr3_nt: TGCGCCAGCAGATCAACAGGTGATCCTAATGAAAAACTGTTTTTT
d_call: .
j_call: TRBJ1-4
clone_size: .
v_call: TRBV5-1

cdr3_aa: CASSQGWTALTGELFF
cdr3_nt: TGTGCCAGCAGCCAAGGTTGGACTGCCTTGACCGGGGAGCTGTTTTTT
d_call: .
j_call: TRBJ2-2
clone_size: few
v_call: TRBV4-2

cdr3_aa: CASSERGLAGENRELFF
cdr3_nt: TGTGCCAGCAGTGAAAGGGGACTAGCGGGAGAAAATCGGGAGCTGTTTTTT
d_call: TRBD2
j_call: TRBJ2-2
clone_size: once
v_call: TRBV2

cdr3_aa: CASNMAGVFYEQYF
cdr3_nt: TGTGCCAGCAATATGGCAGGCGTGTTCTACGAGCAGTACTTC
d_call: .
j_call: TRBJ2-7
clone_size: .
v_call: TRBV6-1

cdr3_aa: CASSYDRTPREAFF
cdr3_nt: TGTGCCAGTAGTTATGACAGGACCCCTCGTGAAGCTTTCTTT
d_call: .
j_call: TRBJ1-1
clone_size: .
v_call: TRBV19